This TCR beta chain was retrieved from a study of T cell repertoires in cytomegalovirus infection. Study-level background: Carrying CMV and the relevant HLA type showed in public TCR beta signatures.

TCRdb fed the reads into MiXCR, producing one record per CDR3 protein. In the table there are 800,000 to 950,000 distinct CDR3 sequences, roughly 33% of which are singletons. Study-level results: The study identified carriers of CMV plus the relevant HLA from cumulative public TCR beta family frequency. Dominating the ex vivo response were TCR beta clonotypes that were CMV-specific and HLA-C-restricted.

Comments on this clonotype: Antigen unknown.

Losses at the gene ends were 2 bases for V and 4 bases for J; bases not matched to a gene: 6. CDR1 is MNHEY and CDR2 is SMNVEV in the germline V gene (reference sequence). There are 16 residues in the CDR3. This receptor was taken from a human donor in good health (CMV status not recorded). Some clones in this sample may be carry-over from other donors' samples. The sequences come from cultured CD8+ T cells from PBMCs, collected from culture after CMV antigen stimulation. The chain joins TRBV27 to TRBJ2-1, with 9 bases matching TRBD1. CDR3 amino acids: CASSLGGTGFYNEQFF. CDR3 nucleotides: TGTGCCAGCAGTTTAGGGGGGACAGGGTTTTACAATGAGCAGTTCTTC.